Listed below are T cell receptor beta chains from one sample, sequenced in a study of T cells in Graves' hyperthyroidism and ophthalmopathy. TCRdb ran MiXCR on the multiplex PCR reads and lists one entry per CDR3 protein. Of roughly 700,000 distinct CDR3 sequences listed, approximately 15% are singletons. Sample: blood. All receptors derive from a woman aged 18-30 years with Graves' hyperthyroidism. Both conserved end residues are part of each CDR3. The order of the fields is J gene, D gene, clone size, V gene, CDR3 protein, CDR3 DNA. A D gene is named only where the DNA matches it firmly. Clone sizes are given selectively: once, few, many, or a class where the clone is expanded.

j_call: TRBJ2-1
d_call: NA
clone_size: many
v_call: TRBV2
cdr3_aa: CASTHLSGYNEQFF
cdr3_nt: TGTGCCAGCACTCACTTATCAGGCTACAATGAGCAGTTCTTC

j_call: TRBJ2-1
d_call: NA
clone_size: few
v_call: TRBV7-6
cdr3_aa: CASSLGPYSSSYNEQFF
cdr3_nt: TGTGCCAGCAGCTTAGGACCCTACTCGAGCTCCTACAATGAGCAGTTCTTC

j_call: TRBJ1-6
d_call: NA
clone_size: NA
v_call: TRBV20-1
cdr3_aa: CSAQLTDPYNSPLHF
cdr3_nt: TGCAGTGCTCAATTGACAGACCCCTATAATTCACCCCTCCACTTT

j_call: TRBJ1-3
d_call: TRBD1
clone_size: many
v_call: TRBV12-3/TRBV12-4
cdr3_aa: CASRQTGAGNTIYF
cdr3_nt: TGTGCCAGCAGACAAACAGGGGCTGGAAACACCATATATTTT

j_call: TRBJ2-1
d_call: TRBD1
clone_size: many
v_call: TRBV12-3/TRBV12-4
cdr3_aa: CASSLGQGAGEQFF
cdr3_nt: TGTGCCAGCAGTTTGGGACAGGGGGCGGGTGAGCAGTTCTTC

j_call: TRBJ2-1
d_call: NA
clone_size: many
v_call: TRBV7-9
cdr3_aa: CASSPGFGEQFF
cdr3_nt: TGTGCCAGCAGCCCAGGGTTTGGTGAGCAGTTCTTC

j_call: TRBJ1-2
d_call: NA
clone_size: many
v_call: TRBV7-2
cdr3_aa: CASSLEGSTNYGYTF
cdr3_nt: TGTGCCAGCAGCTTAGAGGGTAGCACTAACTATGGCTACACCTTC

j_call: TRBJ2-3
d_call: NA
clone_size: many
v_call: TRBV7-2
cdr3_aa: CASSPQTTDTQYF
cdr3_nt: TGTGCCAGCAGCCCCCAGACTACAGATACGCAGTATTTT

j_call: TRBJ1-4
d_call: NA
clone_size: many
v_call: TRBV30
cdr3_aa: CAWSDPRTPREKLFF
cdr3_nt: TGTGCCTGGAGTGACCCCCGGACACCGAGGGAAAAACTGTTTTTT

j_call: TRBJ2-7
d_call: NA
clone_size: many
v_call: TRBV12-3/TRBV12-4
cdr3_aa: CASSLVRGGEQYF
cdr3_nt: TGTGCCAGCAGTTTGGTCAGGGGGGGCGAGCAGTACTTC

j_call: TRBJ2-1
d_call: TRBD2
clone_size: NA
v_call: TRBV4-1
cdr3_aa: CASSFGTSREEQFF
cdr3_nt: TGCGCCAGCAGCTTCGGGACTAGCCGAGAGGAGCAGTTCTTC

j_call: TRBJ2-3
d_call: NA
clone_size: many
v_call: TRBV7-9
cdr3_aa: CASSPLGGADTQYF
cdr3_nt: TGTGCCAGCAGCCCTCTGGGGGGCGCGGATACGCAGTATTTT

j_call: TRBJ2-7
d_call: NA
clone_size: NA
v_call: TRBV2
cdr3_aa: CASSAYNEQYF
cdr3_nt: TGTGCCAGCAGTGCTTATAACGAGCAGTACTTC

j_call: TRBJ2-7
d_call: NA
clone_size: many
v_call: TRBV20-1
cdr3_aa: CSARDRKRTYEQYF
cdr3_nt: TGCAGTGCTAGAGATCGGAAGAGGACCTACGAGCAGTACTTC

j_call: TRBJ2-1
d_call: TRBD2
clone_size: NA
v_call: TRBV6-5
cdr3_aa: CASSNRLAGGEQFF
cdr3_nt: TGTGCCAGCAGTAACCGACTAGCGGGGGGTGAGCAGTTCTTC

j_call: TRBJ2-7
d_call: TRBD1
clone_size: NA
v_call: TRBV28
cdr3_aa: CASSWDSASYEQYF
cdr3_nt: TGTGCCAGCAGTTGGGACAGCGCCTCCTACGAGCAGTACTTC

j_call: TRBJ2-1
d_call: TRBD2
clone_size: few
v_call: TRBV19
cdr3_aa: CASSKTPPGSGVSSYNEQFF
cdr3_nt: TGTGCCAGTAGTAAGACCCCTCCGGGAAGCGGGGTGAGCTCCTACAATGAGCAGTTCTTC

j_call: TRBJ2-5
d_call: NA
clone_size: many
v_call: TRBV29-1
cdr3_aa: CSVEPGLHQETQYF
cdr3_nt: TGCAGCGTTGAACCGGGTCTCCATCAAGAGACCCAGTACTTC

j_call: TRBJ1-5
d_call: NA
clone_size: few
v_call: TRBV20-1
cdr3_aa: CSARDPGANSNQPQHF
cdr3_nt: TGCAGTGCTAGAGATCCTGGGGCGAATAGCAATCAGCCCCAGCATTTT

j_call: TRBJ2-5
d_call: NA
clone_size: NA
v_call: TRBV6-1
cdr3_aa: CASSRYRELPVGETQYF
cdr3_nt: TGTGCCAGCAGTCGCTACCGCGAACTACCGGTCGGCGAGACCCAGTACTTC

j_call: TRBJ2-1
d_call: TRBD2
clone_size: NA
v_call: TRBV4-1
cdr3_aa: CASSHLIVGGSNEQFF
cdr3_nt: TGCGCCAGCAGCCACCTCATAGTGGGAGGGTCCAATGAGCAGTTCTTC

j_call: TRBJ2-7
d_call: NA
clone_size: many
v_call: TRBV30
cdr3_aa: CAWNQVRSYEQYF
cdr3_nt: TGTGCCTGGAACCAGGTGAGGTCCTACGAGCAGTACTTC

j_call: TRBJ1-1
d_call: NA
clone_size: many
v_call: TRBV20-1
cdr3_aa: CSARVGSLNTEAFF
cdr3_nt: TGCAGTGCTAGAGTCGGCAGTCTGAACACTGAAGCTTTCTTT

j_call: TRBJ2-2
d_call: TRBD1
clone_size: NA
v_call: TRBV5-1
cdr3_aa: CASSSDRPSGELFF
cdr3_nt: TGCGCCAGCAGCTCGGACAGGCCTTCCGGGGAGCTGTTTTTT

j_call: TRBJ2-1
d_call: TRBD2
clone_size: many
v_call: TRBV11-2
cdr3_aa: CASSSASGGSYNEQFF
cdr3_nt: TGTGCCAGCAGCTCCGCTAGCGGGGGCTCCTACAATGAGCAGTTCTTC

j_call: TRBJ1-1
d_call: NA
clone_size: many
v_call: TRBV12-3/TRBV12-4
cdr3_aa: CASSPDQDSLTIEAFF
cdr3_nt: TGTGCCAGCAGCCCCGACCAGGACAGCCTTACGATTGAAGCTTTCTTT